A selection of T cell receptor beta chains follows, all from one sample in a study of blood T cell repertoires in COVID-19. Only in-frame clones appear in the TCRdb table, and some are missing; sequencing was by immunoSEQ multiplex PCR. The table includes roughly 190,000 clones, under 90% detected once. The sequenced sample was peripheral blood. The origin of the receptors is a woman in her 70s with COVID-19, enrolled during active disease. CDR3s include the opening cysteine and the closing phenylalanine or tryptophan. Fields, in order: V gene, clone size, J gene, D gene, CDR3 length, CDR3 protein, CDR3 DNA. The D gene is left open where the match is weak. Some rows have no size entry. The others give once, few or many, or a class for an expanded clone.

TRBV19,-,TRBJ2-7,TRBD1,13,CASSTRQGYEQYF,TGTGCCAGTAGTACCCGACAGGGGTACGAGCAGTACTTC
TRBV30,-,TRBJ1-3,-,13,CAWSRSGKDTIYF,TGTGCCTGGAGTCGATCAGGGAAAGACACCATATATTTT
TRBV29-1,once,TRBJ1-5,-,12,CSVQGPNQPQHF,TGCAGCGTACAGGGACCTAATCAGCCCCAGCATTTT
TRBV5-4,few,TRBJ1-2,-,12,CASSLAGYGYTF,TGTGCCAGCAGCTTGGCAGGCTATGGCTACACCTTC
TRBV5-1,-,TRBJ2-3,TRBD2,17,CASSPSPTSGIGGTQYF,TGCGCCAGCAGCCCGAGCCCTACTAGCGGGATAGGGGGTACGCAGTATTTT
TRBV3-1/TRBV3-2,-,TRBJ2-4,TRBD1,16,CASSQGAPRGRDIQYF,TGTGCCAGCAGCCAAGGGGCCCCCAGGGGGCGAGACATTCAGTACTTC
TRBV11-2,few,TRBJ1-1,-,12,CASSLVISEAFF,TGTGCCAGCAGCTTAGTTATCTCTGAAGCTTTCTTT
TRBV3-1/TRBV3-2,-,TRBJ2-1,TRBD1,15,CASSPDRASYNEQFF,TGTGCCAGCAGCCCCGACAGGGCGTCCTACAATGAGCAGTTCTTC
TRBV6-2/TRBV6-3,few,TRBJ2-7,TRBD2,14,CASSGRVPSYEQYF,TGTGCCAGCAGTGGGAGGGTTCCCTCCTACGAGCAGTACTTC
TRBV27,-,TRBJ2-7,TRBD2,20,CASSSRRGGALGTSIYEQYF,TGTGCCAGCAGTTCCCGGCGGGGGGGGGCCTTAGGGACTAGCATCTACGAGCAGTACTTC
TRBV29-1,-,TRBJ1-2,-,13,CSVEDTPGYGYTF,TGCAGCGTTGAAGATACCCCGGGCTATGGCTACACCTTC
TRBV7-9,-,TRBJ2-5,-,13,CASSLAGAETQYF,TGTGCCAGCAGCTTAGCAGGGGCCGAGACCCAGTACTTC
TRBV3-1/TRBV3-2,few,TRBJ2-2,-,15,CASSRGPEGAGELFF,TGTGCCAGCAGCCGGGGCCCAGAAGGCGCCGGGGAGCTGTTTTTT
TRBV28,-,TRBJ2-5,-,10,CETIQETQYF,TGTGAGACAATACAAGAGACCCAGTACTTC
TRBV4-1,-,TRBJ1-1,TRBD1,18,CASSQEATRTGDDAEAFF,TGCGCCAGCAGCCAAGAGGCGACTAGGACAGGGGATGATGCTGAAGCTTTCTTT
TRBV7-6,-,TRBJ1-1,-,13,CASSLVGNTEAFF,TGTGCCAGCAGCTTAGTCGGGAACACTGAAGCTTTCTTT
TRBV18,-,TRBJ1-6,-,15,CASSRDTLVDSPLHF,TGTGCCAGCTCCCGGGACACCCTCGTCGATTCACCCCTCCACTTT
TRBV6-5,-,TRBJ1-2,-,14,CASRQLSRPYGYTF,TGTGCCAGCAGGCAACTGTCCAGGCCCTATGGCTACACCTTC
TRBV25-1,-,TRBJ2-7,-,13,CASSEGAGREQYF,TGTGCCAGCAGTGAAGGGGCAGGGCGGGAGCAGTACTTC
TRBV3-1/TRBV3-2,-,TRBJ2-5,-,16,CASSPQPTSTQETQYF,TGTGCCAGCAGCCCCCAACCCACTAGCACCCAAGAGACCCAGTACTTC
TRBV11-2,-,TRBJ2-3,-,15,CASSLGPTETDTQYF,TGTGCCAGCAGCTTAGGCCCCACAGAAACAGATACGCAGTATTTT
TRBV19,-,TRBJ1-1,-,14,CASSIDRGGTEAFF,TGTGCCAGTAGTATAGATCGGGGGGGCACTGAAGCTTTCTTT
TRBV3-1/TRBV3-2,-,TRBJ2-3,-,16,CASSQDRGGTTDTQYF,TGTGCCAGCAGCCAAGATCGTGGGGGCACCACAGATACGCAGTATTTT
TRBV28,once,TRBJ1-5,TRBD1,14,CATTTGGGNQPQHF,TGTGCCACCACGACAGGGGGTGGCAATCAGCCCCAGCATTTT
TRBV6-6,-,TRBJ1-3,TRBD1,14,CASSGQARRNTIYF,TGTGCCAGCAGTGGACAGGCTAGAAGAAACACCATATATTTT
TRBV11-2,-,TRBJ2-1,-,14,CASSLWRGGNEQFF,TGTGCCAGCAGCTTGTGGAGGGGGGGAAATGAGCAGTTCTTC
TRBV24-1,-,TRBJ2-5,TRBD1,14,CATSETGIRETQYF,TGTGCCACCAGTGAGACAGGGATCCGGGAGACCCAGTACTTC
TRBV30,-,TRBJ2-2,TRBD2,14,CASLAGSNTGELFF,TGTGCCTCGCTAGCGGGGTCGAACACCGGGGAGCTGTTTTTT
TRBV6-5,-,TRBJ1-2,TRBD1,12,CALTRTGNGYTF,TGTGCCCTTACCCGGACAGGGAACGGCTACACCTTC
TRBV27,-,TRBJ1-5,TRBD1,15,CASSLFRGRDQPQHF,TGTGCCAGCAGTTTATTCAGGGGGCGCGATCAGCCCCAGCATTTT
TRBV7-8,-,TRBJ2-5,TRBD1,15,CASRRLQGKEVTQYF,TGTGCCAGCAGAAGACTACAGGGGAAGGAAGTGACCCAGTACTTC
TRBV10-3,-,TRBJ2-7,-,14,CAISSSRPLYEQYF,TGTGCCATCAGCTCTAGCAGGCCTCTCTACGAGCAGTACTTC
TRBV29-1,-,TRBJ2-1,-,13,CSVENYAGYEQFF,TGCAGCGTTGAGAACTACGCCGGATATGAGCAGTTCTTC
TRBV24-1,-,TRBJ2-3,TRBD1,16,CATSDPGQDVTDTQYF,TGTGCCACCAGTGACCCCGGACAGGACGTCACAGATACGCAGTATTTT
TRBV19,-,TRBJ2-2,-,14,CASSRQGGAGELFF,TGTGCCAGTAGTCGTCAGGGTGGGGCCGGGGAGCTGTTTTTT
TRBV18,-,TRBJ2-2,TRBD2,15,CASSRTSGNTGELFF,TGTGCCAGCTCTCGGACTAGCGGTAACACCGGGGAGCTGTTTTTT
TRBV28,-,TRBJ2-1,-,14,CASSLLQGNNEQFF,TGTGCCAGCAGTTTGCTACAGGGTAACAATGAGCAGTTCTTC
TRBV7-8,-,TRBJ1-2,-,12,CASSPRIYGYTF,TGTGCCAGCAGCCCGAGGATTTATGGCTACACCTTC
TRBV5-6,-,TRBJ1-5,-,14,CASSLVDSNQPQHF,TGTGCCAGCAGCTTGGTGGACAGTAATCAGCCCCAGCATTTT
TRBV5-5,-,TRBJ1-1,TRBD1,11,CASSLGQGAFF,TGTGCCAGCAGCTTGGGACAGGGAGCTTTCTTT
TRBV24-1,-,TRBJ2-3,-,15,CATSAPAMGGNTQYF,TGTGCCACCAGTGCCCCCGCGATGGGCGGGAATACGCAGTATTTT
TRBV6-2/TRBV6-3,-,TRBJ1-1,-,13,CASSYVLGSEAFF,TGTGCCAGCAGTTACGTCCTCGGGAGTGAAGCTTTCTTT
TRBV10-3,once,TRBJ2-2,-,12,CAISVGTGELFF,TGTGCCATCAGTGTCGGGACCGGGGAGCTGTTTTTT
TRBV19,-,TRBJ2-1,TRBD1,15,CASSKGAGSYNEQFF,TGTGCCAGTAGTAAGGGGGCAGGCTCCTACAATGAGCAGTTCTTC
TRBV5-1,-,TRBJ2-1,-,12,CASSSFNNEQFF,TGCGCCAGCTCTAGCTTCAACAATGAGCAGTTCTTC
TRBV7-9,-,TRBJ1-1,TRBD1,15,CASSSPGQGSGAAFF,TGTGCCAGCAGCTCGCCGGGACAGGGGTCAGGGGCAGCTTTCTTT
TRBV7-8,-,TRBJ1-1,-,14,CASSPGGGSTEAFF,TGTGCCAGCAGCCCTGGGGGAGGGAGCACTGAAGCTTTCTTT
TRBV11-3,-,TRBJ2-1,TRBD2,15,CASSPGSGRADVQFF,TGTGCCAGCAGCCCAGGGAGCGGGAGGGCCGATGTGCAGTTCTTC
TRBV5-1,-,TRBJ1-1,-,15,CASSLEGALNTEAFF,TGCGCCAGCAGCTTGGAAGGGGCCTTGAACACTGAAGCTTTCTTT
TRBV19,-,TRBJ2-7,TRBD2,13,CASGGLSTGGQYF,TGTGCCAGCGGAGGACTTTCGACGGGGGGGCAGTACTTC
TRBV5-1,-,TRBJ1-1,TRBD1,15,CASSLTGQGNTEAFF,TGCGCCAGCAGCTTGACGGGACAGGGGAACACTGAAGCTTTCTTT